These 30 T cell receptor beta chains were all obtained from the same sample, sequenced in a study of vaccination and CD4 T cells after COVID-19. The Oncomine TCR Beta short-read assay was applied to DNA of cultured CD4+ T cells. TCRdb re-called the PCR reads through MiXCR, storing one row per CDR3 protein. The table lists fewer than 20,000 distinct CDR3 sequences, 45% to 50% of them singletons. Antigens of these TCRs are unknown. The treatment denotes: approximately nine-day PBMC culture with coronavirus spike peptide pools or control peptides (ViraFEST assay). Sample: CD4+ T cells from blood, cultured in vitro. The receptors were gathered from a human donor who had recovered from COVID-19.

The CDR3 reads CASSLLGTALNYGYTF. Written as DNA, the CDR3 is TGTGCCAGCAGCCTCCTCGGGACAGCCCTTAACTATGGCTACACCTTC. The chain links TRBV7-2 to TRBJ1-2; 7 bases are a match to TRBD1. The CDR3 loop spans 16 amino acids. Trimming cost V 5 bases and J 1 base; bases outside gene matches: 10. CDR1 SGHTA and CDR2 FQGNSA come from the germline V gene.

The chain carries TRBV20-1 and TRBJ1-1; 7 positions agree with TRBD1. This CDR3 has 14 residues. The ends lost 6 bases at V and 0 bases at J; junction bases unmatched: 7. Looked up from germline, CDR1 is DFQATT and CDR2 is SNEGSKA (reference sequence). CDR3 loop: CSALAGTVNTEAFF. For the CDR3, the DNA is TGCAGTGCCCTTGCCGGGACAGTGAACACTGAAGCTTTCTTT.

J is TRBJ2-1 and V is TRBV20-1; maybe TRBD2 (6 bases). Trimming removed 3 bases at V and 0 bases at J, with 12 bases between. The CDR3 runs 15 residues. The V gene's germline CDR1 is DFQATT and CDR2 SNEGSKA (reference sequence). The CDR3 here is CSASDGSGSYNEQFF. The CDR3, as DNA: TGCAGTGCTAGTGATGGTAGCGGCTCCTACAATGAGCAGTTCTTC.

This clonotype was seen a few times. This rearrangement joins TRBV2 to TRBJ1-5; D is unresolved. CDR3 length: 13 residues. Germline V lookup: CDR1 SNHLY, CDR2 FYNNEI. V lost 8 bases, J lost 0 bases, and 8 bases lay in between. Here the CDR3 reads CASGVDSNQPQHF. In DNA, the CDR3 is TGTGCCAGCGGGGTCGATAGCAATCAGCCCCAGCATTTT.

This clonotype is classed as medium-sized (0.01 to 0.1%). This chain uses TRBV6-1 with TRBJ1-5; D ambiguous. The germline V gene encodes CDR1 MNHNS and CDR2 SASEGT. This CDR3 region has 13 residues. V gave up 5 bases and J gave up 0 bases, with 5 bases separating them. The CDR3 reads CASSRDSNQPQHF. The CDR3 coding sequence is TGTGCCAGCAGTCGGGATAGCAATCAGCCCCAGCATTTT.

CDR3: CSATERSRSTSEQYF. In DNA form, the CDR3 reads TGCAGTGCTACGGAGAGGAGCCGAAGTACGAGCGAGCAGTACTTC. This sequence joins TRBV20-1 and TRBJ2-7; D gene uncertain. The V end lost 4 bases, the J end lost 6 bases, and 22 bases lay between the germline ends. Germline V gives CDR1 DFQATT, CDR2 SNEGSKA (reference sequence). This CDR3 contains 15 residues.

The rearrangement links TRBV6-5 to TRBJ1-6, with unresolved D. The CDR3 has 15 residues. CDR1 and CDR2 from the germline V gene are MNHEY and SVGAGI. Trimming left V 0 bases short and J 7 bases short, with 10 bases between. CDR3: CASSYSKDGNSPLHF. CDR3 bases: TGTGCCAGCAGTTACTCGAAGGACGGGAATTCACCCCTCCACTTT.

This clonotype was counted only a few times. DNA of the CDR3: TGTGCCACCCGGGGACTAGCGGGGGAGGGCGAGCAGTACTTC. Amino acid sequence: CATRGLAGEGEQYF. This chain joins TRBV10-3 and TRBJ2-7; 14 nucleotides match TRBD2. The CDR3 is made up of 14 amino acids. The junction had 8 bases not matched to a gene; V was cut back by 10 bases and J by 6 bases. Germline-derived CDR1 and CDR2 are ENHRY and SYGVKD.

CDR3 in DNA: TGTGCCAGCAGTTTATGGGATACGCAGTATTTT. Its translation is CASSLWDTQYF. This chain links TRBV12-3 or TRBV12-4 with TRBJ2-3; D is undetermined. V was cut by 2 bases and J by 6 bases, with 3 bases left in between. The CDR3 has 11 amino acids.

The chain has TRBV6-5 and TRBJ1-6, with TRBD1 matching over 7 bases. CDR1 is MNHEY and CDR2 is SVGAGI in the germline V gene. Trimming removed 4 bases from V and 10 bases from J; junction bases left unmatched: 7. CDR3 length: 14 residues. In DNA, the CDR3 is TGTGCCAGCAGTTTCCCGACAGGGAACTCACCCCTCCACTTT. As protein: CASSFPTGNSPLHF.

This chain links TRBV7-9 with TRBJ1-2, with 9 bases that match TRBD1. This CDR3 comprises 15 residues. Trimming took 5 bases from V and 2 from J; bases not matched to a gene: 6. CDR1 and CDR2 from the germline V gene are SEHNR and FQNEAQ (reference sequence). The CDR3 DNA is TGTGCCAGCAGCCCGGGACAGGGTAGAAACTATGGCTACACCTTC. Encoded protein: CASSPGQGRNYGYTF. Full variable domain (outside the CDR3, taken from reference TRBV7-9 and TRBJ1-2): DTGVSQNPRHKITKRGQNVTFRCDPISEHNRLYWYRQTLGQGPEFLTYFQNEAQLEKSRLLSDRFSAERPKGSFSTLEIQRTEQGDSAMYLCASSPGQGRNYGYTFGSGTRLTVV.

The chain is built from TRBV6-1 and TRBJ2-7, with D hard to call. The germline CDR1 and CDR2 sequences are MNHNS and SASEGT. The CDR3 extends over 13 amino acids. The V gene lost 2 bases and the J gene lost 6 bases, with 11 bases spanning the gap. The CDR3 coding sequence is TGTGCCAGCAGTGAATTGCGGCAGCCCGAGCAGTACTTC. This translates into CASSELRQPEQYF.

The chain couples TRBV7-9 to TRBJ2-6; D might be TRBD1 (6 bases). Trimming shortened V by 5 bases and J by 0 bases, and 8 bases separated the two germline ends. CDR1 SEHNR and CDR2 FQNEAQ come from the germline V gene (reference sequence). This CDR3 is built from 15 residues. As DNA, the CDR3 is TGTGCCAGCAGCCTGGACAGCTCTGGGGCCAACGTCCTGACTTTC. Translating it yields CASSLDSSGANVLTF.

The chain is built from TRBV5-4 and TRBJ2-4; 8 bases fit TRBD1. Germline CDR1 is SGHNT and CDR2 is YYREEE (reference sequence). The CDR3 spans 14 residues. With V trimmed by 3 bases and J by 4 bases, 3 bases remained unmatched. CDR3 residues: CASSSDRGKNIQYF. The CDR3 DNA follows: TGTGCCAGCAGCTCCGACAGGGGTAAAAACATTCAGTACTTC.

The V call is TRBV20-1, the J call TRBJ1-2; D unresolved. V was pared by 5 bases and J by 8 bases, with 15 bases between. The V gene's germline CDR1 is DFQATT and CDR2 SNEGSKA (reference sequence). The CDR3 length is 12 residues. The CDR3 protein is CSASHLYRGYTF. The CDR3 DNA sequence: TGCAGTGCTTCCCATCTTTATCGGGGCTACACCTTC.

The chain combines TRBV15 with TRBJ2-2; D not resolved. Germline V gene data show CDR1 as LNHNV and CDR2 as YYDKDF (reference sequence). V lost 0 bases, J lost 3 bases, and 11 bases lay in between. There are 16 residues in the CDR3. Here the CDR3 reads CATSREGRPDTGELFF. The CDR3, as DNA: TGTGCCACCAGCAGAGAGGGTCGGCCCGACACCGGGGAGCTGTTTTTT.

The V call is TRBV2, the J call TRBJ2-1, with D possibly matching TRBD2 (6 bases). The CDR3 consists of 17 residues. Per germline, CDR1 SNHLY and CDR2 FYNNEI. The germline V and J ends were trimmed by 3 bases and 6 bases, with 21 bases remaining between them. Written as DNA, the CDR3 is TGTGCCAGCAGTGAGACCCGCCGTGGGCTGGGGGGCAATGAGCAGTTCTTC. Encoded protein: CASSETRRGLGGNEQFF.

CDR3 sequence reads: CASSVRETGTQYF. DNA of the CDR3: TGTGCCAGCAGCGTAAGAGAGACGGGTACGCAGTATTTT. The rearrangement links TRBV7-2 to TRBJ2-3, with unresolved D. The CDR3 covers 13 residues. Germline lookup yields CDR1 SGHTA and CDR2 FQGNSA. With 5 bases removed from V and 8 bases from J, the gap between germline ends came to 14 bases.

The DNA for the CDR3 is TGTGCCAGCAGTGAGAGGGGGTTAAACACCATATATTTT. Residues: CASSERGLNTIYF. The J gene is TRBJ1-3, the V gene TRBV6-1, with D perhaps TRBD1 (6 bases). V lost 3 bases and J lost 6, with 9 bases in between. CDR1 MNHNS and CDR2 SASEGT come from the germline V gene. This CDR3 spans 13 amino acids.

The V call is TRBV20-1, the J call TRBJ2-3; 7 positions match TRBD2. V gave up 4 bases and J gave up 1 base; unmatched junction bases: 11. Germline V CDR1 and CDR2: DFQATT, SNEGSKA (reference sequence). The CDR3 is 16 residues long. The CDR3 bases are TGCAGTGCTACCCTGGCGGGAGTATCGGGCACAGATACGCAGTATTTT. Protein product: CSATLAGVSGTDTQYF.

This clonotype was picked up a small number of times. The chain carries TRBV20-1 and TRBJ1-1; the D is unclear. The germline V and J ends were trimmed by 6 bases and 3 bases, with 14 bases remaining between them. CDR1 and CDR2 from the germline V gene are DFQATT and SNEGSKA (reference sequence). This CDR3 has 13 residues. The CDR3 loop is CSAENQPDTEAFF. CDR3 bases: TGCAGTGCCGAGAACCAGCCCGACACTGAAGCTTTCTTT.

This chain joins TRBV11-3 and TRBJ2-2; the D gene could be TRBD1 or TRBD2 (5 bases each). The CDR3 consists of 14 residues. The germline CDR1 and CDR2 sequences are SGHNT and YENEEA. Trimming pared 1 base from V and 6 bases from J, leaving 9 bases between. In DNA, the CDR3 is TGTGCCAGCAGCTTAGTTTCGGGGCCCGGGGAGCTGTTTTTT. Translating gives CASSLVSGPGELFF.

In this sample, this clonotype turned up once. Compared with germline, one end of the junction differs, possibly owing to a read error. The rearrangement uses TRBV6-2 or TRBV6-3 and TRBJ2-1; possible D gene TRBD2, 5 bases. This CDR3 comprises 12 residues. CDR1 MNHEY and CDR2 SVGEGT come from the germline V gene. The CDR3 reads CAGSYSRGEQFF. CDR3 bases: TGTGCCGGCAGTTACTCCCGGGGTGAGCAGTTCTTC.

The V call is TRBV19, the J call TRBJ2-1, with 10 bases fitting TRBD1. The CDR3 runs 14 residues. With 8 bases clipped from V and 3 bases from J, the junction kept 4 bases outside the gene matches. Germline V CDR1 and CDR2: LNHDA, SQIVND (reference sequence). CDR3 in amino acids: CASGRDRGYNEQFF. The CDR3 DNA is TGTGCCAGTGGCCGGGACAGGGGCTACAATGAGCAGTTCTTC.

The genes are TRBV7-9 and TRBJ2-3; TRBD2 matches 8 bases. Unmatched junction bases numbered 5, after V lost 5 bases and J lost 4 bases. This CDR3 has 14 amino acids. Germline CDR1 and CDR2: SEHNR and FQNEAQ (reference sequence). The CDR3 protein is CASSLGLDPDTQYF. CDR3 nucleotides: TGTGCCAGCAGCCTGGGACTAGACCCAGATACGCAGTATTTT.

This chain uses TRBV2 with TRBJ1-4; D uncertain. Trimming took 7 bases from V and 7 from J, leaving 10 bases between them. CDR3 length: 12 residues. Germline V lookup: CDR1 SNHLY, CDR2 FYNNEI. The CDR3 DNA follows: TGTGCCAGCACGAAGGAGAGTGAAAAACTGTTTTTT. Translating it yields CASTKESEKLFF.

J is TRBJ1-1 and V is TRBV7-9; 8 nucleotides align to TRBD1. This CDR3 has 13 amino acids. Per germline, CDR1 SEHNR and CDR2 FQNEAQ (reference sequence). With 7 bases clipped from V and 5 bases from J, the junction kept 6 bases outside the gene matches. The CDR3 coding sequence is TGTGCCAGCAATGGCAGGGGGCGTACTGAAGCTTTCTTT. Translated, it gives CASNGRGRTEAFF. Full variable domain (rest looked up from reference TRBV7-9 and TRBJ1-1): DTGVSQNPRHKITKRGQNVTFRCDPISEHNRLYWYRQTLGQGPEFLTYFQNEAQLEKSRLLSDRFSAERPKGSFSTLEIQRTEQGDSAMYLCASNGRGRTEAFFGQGTRLTVV.

CDR3 sequence: CASSLVARNEKLFF. The CDR3 DNA reads TGTGCCAGCAGCTTAGTCGCCAGAAATGAAAAACTGTTTTTT. The gene calls are TRBV7-2 and TRBJ1-4; D is ambiguous. V shed 1 base and J shed 5 bases, with 8 bases lying between them. Germline loops: CDR1 SGHTA, CDR2 FQGNSA. CDR3 length: 14 amino acids.

In DNA, the CDR3 is TGTGCCAGTAGTCCCCTAAGGGGTGGCGTTACTGAAGCTTTCTTT. Encoded protein: CASSPLRGGVTEAFF. The gene calls are TRBV19 and TRBJ1-1; weak D call: TRBD1 (5 bases). Trimming pared 5 bases from V and 5 bases from J, leaving 18 bases between. CDR1 LNHDA and CDR2 SQIVND come from the germline V gene (reference sequence). The length of the CDR3 is 15 residues.

J is TRBJ1-1 and V is TRBV20-1; a possible D gene is TRBD1 (6 bases). Per the germline V gene, CDR1 is DFQATT and CDR2 is SNEGSKA (reference sequence). CDR3 size: 12 residues. V was shortened by 5 bases and J by 5 bases, with 12 bases between the two germline ends. This CDR3 reads CSAPQGTTEAFF. As DNA, the CDR3 is TGCAGTGCTCCACAGGGTACTACTGAAGCTTTCTTT.